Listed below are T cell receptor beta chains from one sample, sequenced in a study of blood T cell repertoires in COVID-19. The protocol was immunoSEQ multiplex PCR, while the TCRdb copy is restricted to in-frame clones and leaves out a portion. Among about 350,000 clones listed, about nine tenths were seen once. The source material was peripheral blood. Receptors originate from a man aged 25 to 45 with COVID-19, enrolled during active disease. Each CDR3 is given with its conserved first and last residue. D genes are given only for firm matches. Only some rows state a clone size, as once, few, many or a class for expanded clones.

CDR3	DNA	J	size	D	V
CASSVAVAQETQYF	TGTGCCAGCAGCGTAGCGGTAGCTCAAGAGACCCAGTACTTC	TRBJ2-5	NA	NA	TRBV9
CASSSLIWVPSGNGEQYF	TGTGCCAGCAGCTCTCTCATTTGGGTTCCTAGCGGGAACGGCGAGCAGTACTTC	TRBJ2-7	NA	TRBD2	TRBV11-2
CASSLATQYNEQFF	TGTGCCAGCTCACTAGCCACCCAGTACAATGAGCAGTTCTTC	TRBJ2-1	NA	NA	TRBV18
CASSPRTGNYGYTF	TGTGCCAGCAGTCCGAGGACAGGAAACTATGGCTACACCTTC	TRBJ1-2	NA	TRBD1	TRBV9
CASSFNQGGSGSFF	TGCGCCAGCAGCTTCAACCAGGGTGGCAGCGGGTCTTTCTTT	TRBJ1-1	NA	NA	TRBV5-1
CASSLAWTGALAGELFF	TGTGCCAGCAGCTTAGCCTGGACAGGGGCCCTGGCCGGGGAGCTGTTTTTT	TRBJ2-2	NA	TRBD1	TRBV7-9
CASSRQGAPSFYEQYF	TGTGCCAGTAGCCGACAGGGGGCTCCCTCTTTCTACGAGCAGTACTTC	TRBJ2-7	NA	TRBD1	TRBV19
CASSRTGGTEAFF	TGTGCCAGCAGCCGGACGGGGGGCACTGAAGCTTTCTTT	TRBJ1-1	NA	NA	TRBV3-1/TRBV3-2
CASSLSGAHQPQHF	TGTGCCAGCAGTTTATCAGGGGCCCATCAGCCCCAGCATTTT	TRBJ1-5	NA	NA	TRBV28
CASSLTYNSPLHF	TGTGCCAGCAGCCTAACCTATAATTCACCCCTCCACTTT	TRBJ1-6	NA	NA	TRBV27
CASSIGGGRTQYF	TGTGCCAGCAGCATAGGGGGGGGGAGGACCCAGTACTTC	TRBJ2-5	once	NA	TRBV7-2
CASSLFPGGQTYEQYF	TGCGCCAGCAGCTTGTTTCCCGGGGGTCAGACCTACGAGCAGTACTTC	TRBJ2-7	NA	NA	TRBV5-1
CASSVGQGETGNTIYF	TGTGCCAGCAGCGTGGGACAGGGGGAGACTGGAAACACCATATATTTT	TRBJ1-3	NA	TRBD1	TRBV9
CASSSRTGTGTSNEQFF	TGTGCCAGCAGCTCCAGGACTGGGACAGGAACAAGTAATGAGCAGTTCTTC	TRBJ2-1	NA	TRBD1	TRBV7-2
CASSLDGTGRTYEQYF	TGTGCCAGCAGCTTAGATGGGACAGGGAGGACCTACGAGCAGTACTTC	TRBJ2-7	NA	TRBD1	TRBV7-2
CASSSIAGGRNEQFF	TGTGCCAGCAGCTCCATAGCGGGGGGGCGAAATGAGCAGTTCTTC	TRBJ2-1	NA	TRBD2	TRBV7-9
CASSRLLAGDNEQYF	TGCGCCAGCAGCCGCTTACTAGCGGGAGATAACGAGCAGTACTTC	TRBJ2-7	NA	TRBD2	TRBV4-3
CASSELGLAGTDTQYF	TGTGCCAGCAGTGAGCTGGGGCTAGCGGGGACAGATACGCAGTATTTT	TRBJ2-3	NA	TRBD2	TRBV25-1
CASSYSAGVSSYEQYF	TGTGCCAGCAGTTACTCTGCAGGCGTGAGCTCCTACGAGCAGTACTTC	TRBJ2-7	once	NA	TRBV6-5
CASSDSRGSGELFF	TGTGCCAGCAGTGACAGTCGGGGGTCCGGGGAGCTGTTTTTT	TRBJ2-2	NA	NA	TRBV2
CATSSGFDEKLFF	TGTGCCACCAGCTCAGGGTTCGATGAAAAACTGTTTTTT	TRBJ1-4	NA	NA	TRBV24-1
CASSTIPGTENTEAFF	TGTGCCAGTAGTACAATCCCCGGGACAGAGAACACTGAAGCTTTCTTT	TRBJ1-1	few	TRBD1	TRBV19
CASSVSTSGHAGYNEQFF	TGTGCCAGCAGCGTTTCGACTAGCGGGCATGCTGGCTACAATGAGCAGTTCTTC	TRBJ2-1	NA	TRBD2	TRBV9
CASSQDGSRGRNEQYF	TGTGCCAGCAGCCAAGATGGCTCTAGGGGAAGGAACGAGCAGTACTTC	TRBJ2-7	NA	NA	TRBV3-1/TRBV3-2
CASSLNLNTEAFF	TGTGCCAGTAGTCTAAATTTGAACACTGAAGCTTTCTTT	TRBJ1-1	NA	NA	TRBV19
CASSFQTPTIPFF	TGTGCCAGCAGCTTTCAGACCCCGACTATTCCGTTCTTC	TRBJ2-1	NA	NA	TRBV3-1/TRBV3-2
CASSRLLQGYGELFF	TGCGCCAGCAGCCGTCTACTCCAGGGGTACGGGGAGCTGTTTTTT	TRBJ2-2	few	NA	TRBV4-3
CASSVVGAGAGGHNEQFF	TGTGCCAGCAGCGTAGTGGGAGCAGGGGCGGGAGGTCACAATGAGCAGTTCTTC	TRBJ2-1	NA	TRBD2	TRBV9
CASRTGDMANTGELFF	TGTGCCAGCAGGACAGGGGACATGGCGAACACCGGGGAGCTGTTTTTT	TRBJ2-2	NA	TRBD1	TRBV5-8
CSASFTGGWGETQYF	TGCAGTGCTAGTTTCACAGGGGGCTGGGGAGAGACCCAGTACTTC	TRBJ2-5	NA	TRBD1	TRBV20-1
CASSPHTGTGASTDTQYF	TGTGCCAGCAGCCCCCATACCGGGACAGGGGCTAGCACAGATACGCAGTATTTT	TRBJ2-3	NA	TRBD1	TRBV4-2
CASSLRGGSYEQYF	TGTGCCAGCAGTTTAAGGGGAGGATCCTACGAGCAGTACTTC	TRBJ2-7	NA	NA	TRBV27
CASSFSMGQGSGYTF	TGTGCCAGCAGCTTTTCAATGGGACAGGGGAGCGGCTACACCTTC	TRBJ1-2	once	TRBD1	TRBV7-9
CASSLLSQGAGELFF	TGTGCCAGCAGCCTATTGAGTCAGGGCGCCGGGGAGCTGTTTTTT	TRBJ2-2	NA	NA	TRBV7-9
CASSPRTDGSTDTQYF	TGCGCCAGCAGCCCCCGGACTGACGGTAGCACAGATACGCAGTATTTT	TRBJ2-3	once	NA	TRBV5-1
CASSSLGQGDNEQFF	TGTGCCAGCAGTTCCCTGGGACAGGGAGACAATGAGCAGTTCTTC	TRBJ2-1	NA	TRBD1	TRBV28
CASSPRLGGRETQYF	TGTGCCAGCAGCCCAAGATTGGGAGGGAGGGAGACCCAGTACTTC	TRBJ2-5	NA	TRBD2	TRBV6-2/TRBV6-3
CASSELGISHEQFF	TGTGCCAGCAGTGAACTCGGGATCTCCCATGAGCAGTTCTTC	TRBJ2-1	NA	NA	TRBV6-4
CASRSGLAGRIDTQYF	TGCGCCAGCAGGTCGGGACTAGCGGGAAGGATAGATACGCAGTATTTT	TRBJ2-3	NA	TRBD2	TRBV5-1
CASSSRARETQYF	TGTGCCAGCAGTTCCAGGGCTCGGGAGACCCAGTACTTC	TRBJ2-5	NA	NA	TRBV28
CASSFGVIGARLDTQYF	TGCGCCAGCAGCTTCGGTGTTATTGGAGCGCGATTGGATACGCAGTATTTT	TRBJ2-3	NA	NA	TRBV5-1
CASTPRGWQPQHF	TGTGCCAGCACCCCTCGAGGTTGGCAGCCCCAGCATTTT	TRBJ1-5	NA	NA	TRBV6-2/TRBV6-3
CASSLTTRGSNNGYTF	TGTGCCAGCAGTTTAACGACCAGGGGGTCTAATAACGGCTACACCTTC	TRBJ1-2	once	TRBD1	TRBV28
CASSPTLGAQETQYF	TGTGCCAGCTCACCCACATTGGGAGCTCAAGAGACCCAGTACTTC	TRBJ2-5	NA	NA	TRBV18
CATSDRIQGAGETQYF	TGTGCCACCAGTGATCGGATACAGGGGGCGGGAGAGACCCAGTACTTC	TRBJ2-5	NA	TRBD1	TRBV24-1
CASSLSLLAGNEQFF	TGCGCCAGCAGCTTGTCCCTCCTAGCGGGTAATGAGCAGTTCTTC	TRBJ2-1	NA	TRBD2	TRBV5-1
CAIRGTSGPKTYEQYF	TGTGCCATCAGGGGGACTAGCGGGCCCAAAACCTACGAGCAGTACTTC	TRBJ2-7	NA	TRBD2	TRBV10-3
CASSFPDRGGLIF	TGTGCCAGCAGCTTCCCCGACAGGGGGGGTTTGATCTTC	TRBJ2-1	NA	TRBD1	TRBV7-2
CASSLSGTSGTYEQYF	TGTGCCAGCAGTCTATCCGGGACTAGCGGTACCTACGAGCAGTACTTC	TRBJ2-7	NA	TRBD2	TRBV28
CASSDPAGGRYEQFF	TGTGCCAGCAGTGATCCAGCGGGGGGCCGCTATGAGCAGTTCTTC	TRBJ2-1	few	TRBD2	TRBV2
CASSISGQPTDTQYF	TGTGCCAGTAGTATATCGGGACAGCCCACAGATACGCAGTATTTT	TRBJ2-3	NA	TRBD1	TRBV19
CASSREGQGEAFF	TGTGCCAGCAGCCGCGAAGGACAGGGTGAGGCTTTCTTT	TRBJ1-1	NA	TRBD1	TRBV9
CASNQGTGHTGELFF	TGTGCCAGTAACCAAGGGACAGGGCACACCGGGGAGCTGTTTTTT	TRBJ2-2	NA	TRBD1	TRBV19
CASIRQGENSPLHF	TGTGCCAGCATCAGGCAGGGTGAAAATTCACCCCTCCACTTT	TRBJ1-6	NA	NA	TRBV2
CASIPGSSGDSTDTQYF	TGTGCCAGCATCCCGGGGAGTAGCGGAGATAGCACAGATACGCAGTATTTT	TRBJ2-3	NA	NA	TRBV28
CASSLTGARYEQYF	TGTGCCAGCAGCTTAACTGGGGCTAGATACGAGCAGTACTTC	TRBJ2-7	NA	NA	TRBV7-9
CASSPIPRGGEKLFF	TGTGCCAGCAGCCCCATACCTCGGGGAGGTGAAAAACTGTTTTTT	TRBJ1-4	NA	NA	TRBV27
CATSDPSSGTGSVEQFF	TGTGCCACCAGTGATCCCTCCTCGGGGACAGGGTCCGTTGAGCAGTTCTTC	TRBJ2-1	NA	TRBD1	TRBV24-1
CASSPTGDGYTF	TGTGCCAGCAGCCCGACAGGGGATGGCTACACCTTC	TRBJ1-2	NA	TRBD1	TRBV7-2